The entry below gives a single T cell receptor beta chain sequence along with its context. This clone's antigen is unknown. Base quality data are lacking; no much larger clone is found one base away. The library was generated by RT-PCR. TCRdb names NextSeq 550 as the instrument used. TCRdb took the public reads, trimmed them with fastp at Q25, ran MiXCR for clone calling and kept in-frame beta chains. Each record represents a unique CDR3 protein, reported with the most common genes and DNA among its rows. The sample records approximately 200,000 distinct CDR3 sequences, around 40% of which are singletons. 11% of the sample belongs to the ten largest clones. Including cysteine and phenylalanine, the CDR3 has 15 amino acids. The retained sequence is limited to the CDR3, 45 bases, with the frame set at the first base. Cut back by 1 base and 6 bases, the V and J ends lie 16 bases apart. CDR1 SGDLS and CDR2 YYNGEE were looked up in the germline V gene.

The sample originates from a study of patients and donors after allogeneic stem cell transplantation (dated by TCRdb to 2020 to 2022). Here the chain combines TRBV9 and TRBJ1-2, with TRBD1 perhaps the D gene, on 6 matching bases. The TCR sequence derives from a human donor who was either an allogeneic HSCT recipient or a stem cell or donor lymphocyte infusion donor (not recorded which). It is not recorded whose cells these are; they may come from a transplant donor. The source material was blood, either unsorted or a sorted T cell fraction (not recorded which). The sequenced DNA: TGTGCCAGCAGCGTATCCTACAGGGAATCGCATGGCTACACCTTC. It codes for CASSVSYRESHGYTF.